The TCR beta chain described here comes from a study of regulatory T cells in long-lasting Graves disease. Study-level background: Disease was considered persistent Graves' disease after over 5 years of antithyroid drugs (with positive TSH receptor antibodies). Study-level results: There was favoring of TRBV28, TRBJ1-2 and TRBJ2-5 in persistent disease.

Trimming stripped 5 bases from V and 0 bases from J, with 13 bases between. The CDR3 length is 16 residues. This clonotype was found many times. Its antigen is unidentified. CDR3-region Arm-PCR and iRepertoire HTBI primers produced the TCR beta libraries. How the authors handled the data: The identification of under 65 TRBV and 14 TRBJ segments was made across samples. TCRdb itself ran the multiplex PCR reads through MiXCR, one entry per CDR3 protein. The authors' filters were not applied to this entry. Counted here are over 450,000 distinct CDR3 sequences, 20% to 25% occurring once; the ten biggest clones make up about 6.6%. Time point in this sample: persistent/refractory GD, antithyroid drugs over 5 years with positive TRAb. PBMC-derived RNA was used for the TCR library. The guidelines of the American Thyroid Association were the basis for diagnosing Graves' disease.

The TCR originated in a female donor with Graves disease. V usage is TRBV12-3 or TRBV12-4 and J usage is TRBJ2-2; D tentatively reads TRBD1 or TRBD2 (6 bases each). The sequenced sample was peripheral blood mononuclear cells (PBMCs), obtained when the disease was refractory, from a patient treated with antithyroid drugs. The CDR3: CASSPLGGTNTGELFF. Written as DNA, the CDR3 is TGTGCCAGCAGTCCCCTAGGGGGGACGAACACCGGGGAGCTGTTTTTT.